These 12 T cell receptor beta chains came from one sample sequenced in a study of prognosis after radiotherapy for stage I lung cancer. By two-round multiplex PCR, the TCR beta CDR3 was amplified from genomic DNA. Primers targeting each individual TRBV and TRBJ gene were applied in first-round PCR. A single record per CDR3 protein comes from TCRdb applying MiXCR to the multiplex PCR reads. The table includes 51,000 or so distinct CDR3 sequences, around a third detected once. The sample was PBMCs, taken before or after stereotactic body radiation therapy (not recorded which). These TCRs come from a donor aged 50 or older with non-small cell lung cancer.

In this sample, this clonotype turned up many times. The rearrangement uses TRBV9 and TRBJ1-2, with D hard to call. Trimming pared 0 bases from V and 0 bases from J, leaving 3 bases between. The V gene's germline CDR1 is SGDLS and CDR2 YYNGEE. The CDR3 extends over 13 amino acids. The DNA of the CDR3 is TGTGCCAGCAGCGTAGGGACTAACTATGGCTACACCTTC. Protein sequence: CASSVGTNYGYTF.

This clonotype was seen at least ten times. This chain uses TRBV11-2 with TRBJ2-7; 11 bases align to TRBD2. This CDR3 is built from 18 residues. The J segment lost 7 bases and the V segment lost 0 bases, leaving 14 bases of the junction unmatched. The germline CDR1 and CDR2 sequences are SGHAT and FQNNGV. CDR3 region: CASSLEAVTGTSGLEQYF. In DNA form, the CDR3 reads TGTGCCAGCAGCTTAGAGGCCGTTACCGGGACTAGCGGCCTAGAGCAGTACTTC.

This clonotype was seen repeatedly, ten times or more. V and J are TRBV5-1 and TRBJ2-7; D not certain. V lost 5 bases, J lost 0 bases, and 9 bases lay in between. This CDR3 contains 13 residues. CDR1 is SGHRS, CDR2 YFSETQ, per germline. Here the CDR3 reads CASRKDGSYEQYF. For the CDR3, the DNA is TGCGCCAGCAGAAAGGACGGCTCCTACGAGCAGTACTTC.

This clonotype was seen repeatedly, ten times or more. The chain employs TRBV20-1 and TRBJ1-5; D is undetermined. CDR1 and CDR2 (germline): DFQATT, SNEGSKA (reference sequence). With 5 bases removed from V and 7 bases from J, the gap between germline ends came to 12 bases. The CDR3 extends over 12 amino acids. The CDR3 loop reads CSAESDGQPQHF. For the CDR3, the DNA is TGCAGTGCTGAATCCGATGGACAGCCCCAGCATTTT.

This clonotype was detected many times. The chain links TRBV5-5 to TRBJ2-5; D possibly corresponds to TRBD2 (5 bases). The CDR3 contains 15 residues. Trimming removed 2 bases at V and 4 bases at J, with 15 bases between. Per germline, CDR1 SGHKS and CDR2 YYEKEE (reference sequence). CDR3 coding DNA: TGTGCCAGCAGCTTAGGTAGGGTGAGCGGAGAGACCCAGTACTTC. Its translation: CASSLGRVSGETQYF.

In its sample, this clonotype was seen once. CDR3: CARTWGGGSWYEQYF. CDR3 bases: TGTGCCAGGACTTGGGGAGGGGGGAGTTGGTACGAGCAGTACTTC. The chain is built from TRBV12-3 or TRBV12-4 and TRBJ2-7; tentatively, D is TRBD2 (7 bases). The CDR3 sequence is 15 residues long. V was shortened by 9 bases and J by 4 bases, with 22 bases between the two germline ends.

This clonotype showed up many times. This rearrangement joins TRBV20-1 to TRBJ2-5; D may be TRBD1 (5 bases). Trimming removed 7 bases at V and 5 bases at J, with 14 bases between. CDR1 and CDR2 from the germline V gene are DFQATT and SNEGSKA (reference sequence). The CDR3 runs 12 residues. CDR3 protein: CSVLLPGETQYF. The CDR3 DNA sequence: TGCAGTGTTCTACTACCAGGGGAGACCCAGTACTTC.

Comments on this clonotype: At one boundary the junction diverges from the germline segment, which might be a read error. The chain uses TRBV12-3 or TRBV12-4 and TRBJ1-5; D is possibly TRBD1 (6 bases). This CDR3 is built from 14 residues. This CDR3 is CASAATWDNHPQHF. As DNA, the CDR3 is TGTGCCTCAGCCGCGACATGGGACAATCATCCCCAGCATTTT.

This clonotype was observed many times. The CDR3: CASSPGGTGGREQYF. The CDR3 DNA reads TGTGCCAGCAGTCCCGGCGGGACAGGGGGACGAGAGCAGTACTTC. The V call is TRBV12-3 or TRBV12-4, the J call TRBJ2-7, with 11 bases lining up with TRBD1. V shed 5 bases and J 7 bases; nucleotides not matched to a gene: 10. The CDR3 consists of 15 residues.

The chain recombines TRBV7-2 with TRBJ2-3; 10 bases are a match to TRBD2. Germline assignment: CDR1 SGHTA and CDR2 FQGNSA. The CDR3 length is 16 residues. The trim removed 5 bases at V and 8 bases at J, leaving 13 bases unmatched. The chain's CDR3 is CASSLGTSALAGTQYF. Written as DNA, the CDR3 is TGTGCCAGCAGCCTAGGGACTAGCGCCTTAGCAGGTACGCAGTATTTT. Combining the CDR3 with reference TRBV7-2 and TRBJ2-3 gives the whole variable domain GAGVSQSPSNKVTEKGKDVELRCDPISGHTALYWYRQSLGQGLEFLIYFQGNSAPDKSGLPSDRFSAERTGGSVSTLTIQRTQQEDSAVYLCASSLGTSALAGTQYFGPGTRLTVL.

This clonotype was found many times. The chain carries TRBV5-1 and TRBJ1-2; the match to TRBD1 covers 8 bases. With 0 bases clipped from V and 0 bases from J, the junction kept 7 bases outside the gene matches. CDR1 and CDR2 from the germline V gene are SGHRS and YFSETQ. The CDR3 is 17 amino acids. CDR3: CASSLGGQGPSNYGYTF. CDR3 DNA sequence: TGCGCCAGCAGCTTGGGTGGACAGGGACCCTCTAACTATGGCTACACCTTC.

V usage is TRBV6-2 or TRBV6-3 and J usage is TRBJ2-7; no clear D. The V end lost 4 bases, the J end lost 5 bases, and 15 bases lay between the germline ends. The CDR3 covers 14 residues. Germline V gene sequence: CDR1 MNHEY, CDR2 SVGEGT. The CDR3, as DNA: TGTGCCAGCAGTTTCTGGGTACCTAGGGACGAGCAGTACTTC. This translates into CASSFWVPRDEQYF.